The clone carrying this TCR beta chain occurred a few times. As yet, its antigen is unknown. The V end was cut by 3 bases, the J end by 0 bases, with 17 bases between. The CDR3 is made up of 17 amino acids. Germline V gene data show CDR1 as LGHNA and CDR2 as YSLEER. The data were taken from a study of response to subunit inactivated influenza vaccine. MiXCR, run by TCRdb on the RT-PCR reads, gives a single entry per CDR3 protein. The sample contains roughly 630,000 distinct CDR3 sequences, around 13% of which appear only once. Findings and limits, study-wide: The authors offered the suggestion that each seasonal influenza vaccination recruits few new T cells.

V and J are TRBV4-3 and TRBJ1-1; perhaps TRBD1 as D (5 bases). This sequence was found in a man between 50 and 59 years old who received an inactivated influenza vaccine. Source: PBMCs from blood, taken around two weeks before vaccination. Written as DNA, the CDR3 is TGCGCCAGCAGCCAGGATAGACAGCCATCGATGAACACTGAAGCTTTCTTT. As protein: CASSQDRQPSMNTEAFF.